These 6 T cell receptor beta chains share one sample of origin, sequenced in a study of blood T cell repertoires in COVID-19. Assay: immunoSEQ multiplex PCR; the TCRdb copy retains only in-frame clones and omits some. The sample comprises about 61,000 clones, roughly nine tenths of which are singletons, and over 7.5% rests with the top ten. The sequenced sample consisted of peripheral blood. These receptors were obtained from a human donor in a cohort sampled during active COVID-19.

This clone occurred once. V is TRBV5-1 and J is TRBJ2-7, with TRBD2 identical over 14 bases. Trimming took 4 bases from V and 2 from J; bases not matched to a gene: 8. The CDR3 contains 17 residues. Germline V lookup: CDR1 SGHRS, CDR2 YFSETQ. CDR3 loop: CASSLGTSGRSTYEQYF. CDR3 bases: TGCGCCAGCAGCCTCGGGACTAGCGGGAGAAGCACCTACGAGCAGTACTTC.

The rearrangement links TRBV7-3 to TRBJ2-1; maybe TRBD2 (6 bases). This CDR3 contains 16 residues. Deletions cut 4 bases from V and 0 bases from J, with 13 bases between. Germline V gives CDR1 SGHTA, CDR2 FQGTGA. CDR3 DNA sequence: TGTGCCAGCAGCTCCACCGGGACTTCCTCCTACAATGAGCAGTTCTTC. Its protein is CASSSTGTSSYNEQFF. The full variable domain, completed using reference TRBV7-3 and TRBJ2-1, is GAGVSQTPSNKVTEKGKYVELRCDPISGHTALYWYRQSLGQGPEFLIYFQGTGAADDSGLPNDRFFAVRPEGSVSTLKIQRTERGDSAVYLCASSSTGTSSYNEQFFGPGTRLTVL.

The chain is built from TRBV28 and TRBJ1-4; D gene unclear. CDR3 length equals 14 residues. Deletions cut 6 bases from V and 4 bases from J, with 12 bases between. Germline loops: CDR1 MDHEN, CDR2 SYDVKM. CDR3 region: CASRDRRGNEKLFF. The CDR3 DNA reads TGTGCCAGCAGGGATAGACGGGGTAATGAAAAACTGTTTTTT.

This chain links TRBV28 with TRBJ2-7; TRBD2 matches at 8 bases. This CDR3 contains 17 residues. V lost 5 bases and J lost 2; bases outside the gene matches: 14. Germline-derived CDR1 and CDR2 are MDHEN and SYDVKM. The CDR3 DNA reads as TGTGCCAGCAGTGTAACTTTAGCGGGGACGCCACCCTACGAGCAGTACTTC. Residues: CASSVTLAGTPPYEQYF.

V usage is TRBV18 and J usage is TRBJ2-1; 14 bases fit TRBD2. CDR3 size: 16 residues. Trimming cost V 0 bases and J 10 bases; bases outside gene matches: 5. The germline gives CDR1 KGHSH, CDR2 LQKENI. The CDR3 sequence: CASSPPTSGRAGEQFF. In DNA, the CDR3 is TGTGCCAGCTCACCACCGACTAGCGGGAGGGCCGGAGAGCAGTTCTTC.

The rearrangement links TRBV11-2 to TRBJ1-2, with 9 bases fitting TRBD1. Germline V gives CDR1 SGHAT, CDR2 FQNNGV. Losses at the gene ends were 5 bases for V and 1 base for J; bases not matched to a gene: 8. This CDR3 region has 16 residues. CDR3 bases: TGTGCCAGCAGCCTGCTCACAGGGGGCGTTAACTATGGCTACACCTTC. Its translation: CASSLLTGGVNYGYTF.